Listed below are T cell receptor beta chains from one sample, sequenced in a study of shared clonotypes between healthy human individuals. TCRdb's table, derived via immunoSEQ multiplex PCR, lists solely in-frame clones and lacks some. Altogether under 2,500,000 clones are present, approximately 96% being singletons, with the ten largest covering approximately 0.13%. The sample consisted of naive CD4+ T cells sorted from blood. All receptors derive from a young man in good health. Each CDR3 is given with its conserved first and last residue. D genes are given only for firm matches. Expanded clones get a size class; other rows say once, few or many, or leave the size out.

-	TRBV10-3	TRBD1	TRBJ2-7	CAISDSDRAYEQYF	TGTGCCATCAGTGACTCGGACAGGGCCTACGAGCAGTACTTC
-	TRBV2	TRBD1	TRBJ1-5	CASSPLQGGQPQHF	TGTGCCAGCAGTCCCCTACAGGGGGGCCAGCCCCAGCATTTT
-	TRBV6-6	-	TRBJ1-2	CASSYGTGSYSYGYTF	TGTGCCAGCAGTTACGGCACAGGTTCTTACTCCTATGGCTACACCTTC
-	TRBV19	-	TRBJ1-3	CASSTSSGRGDTIYF	TGTGCCAGTAGTACGAGTTCAGGGCGCGGAGACACCATATATTTT
-	TRBV29-1	-	TRBJ1-4	CSVPVGSFNEKLFF	TGCAGCGTTCCCGTGGGCAGCTTTAATGAAAAACTGTTTTTT
-	TRBV6-5	-	TRBJ1-2	CASTNRWGYGYTF	TGTGCCAGCACTAACAGGTGGGGCTATGGCTACACCTTC
-	TRBV11-2	-	TRBJ2-3	CASSRRTTDTQYF	TGTGCCAGCAGCCGAAGGACTACAGATACGCAGTATTTT
-	TRBV19	-	TRBJ2-4	CASTSYDGENIQYF	TGTGCCAGTACCTCATATGACGGTGAAAACATTCAGTACTTC
-	TRBV6-8	-	TRBJ1-1	CASSLKLWVTEAFF	TGTGCCAGCAGCCTAAAGTTATGGGTCACTGAAGCTTTCTTT
-	TRBV5-1	-	TRBJ1-1	CASSLGSPGVEAFF	TGCGCCAGCAGCTTGGGTTCTCCCGGGGTCGAAGCTTTCTTT
-	TRBV7-9	-	TRBJ2-5	CASSPRGLPDQETQYF	TGTGCCAGCAGCCCCCGCGGACTACCGGACCAAGAGACCCAGTACTTC
-	TRBV6-5	TRBD1	TRBJ2-7	CASRPLGTGYEQYF	TGTGCCAGCAGACCGCTCGGGACAGGGTACGAGCAGTACTTC
-	TRBV6-5	-	TRBJ2-2	CASSYMENYSGELFF	TGTGCCAGCAGTTATATGGAGAATTACAGCGGGGAGCTGTTTTTT
once	TRBV10-3	TRBD1	TRBJ2-7	CAISDRGSSYEQYF	TGTGCCATCAGTGACAGGGGGTCGTCCTACGAGCAGTACTTC
once	TRBV6-1	TRBD1	TRBJ2-2	CASSDQGATTGELFF	TGTGCCAGCAGTGACCAGGGGGCGACGACCGGGGAGCTGTTTTTT
-	TRBV18	TRBD1	TRBJ1-1	CASSPQLQGTNTEAFF	TGTGCCAGCTCACCGCAACTACAGGGGACCAACACTGAAGCTTTCTTT
-	TRBV10-1	TRBD1	TRBJ2-3	CASSLSGGADTQYF	TGCGCCAGCAGCCTATCAGGGGGAGCAGATACGCAGTATTTT
-	TRBV28	-	TRBJ2-4	CASSPQTSRGANTLAKNIQYF	TGTGCCAGCAGTCCACAGACCAGCCGGGGGGCAAATACTCTAGCCAAAAACATTCAGTACTTC
-	TRBV7-2	-	TRBJ1-1	CASSLAATERGEAFF	TGTGCCAGCAGCTTAGCCGCGACAGAGAGAGGTGAAGCTTTCTTT
-	TRBV11-1	-	TRBJ1-2	CASSSHRQAPYTF	TGTGCCAGCAGCTCCCACCGACAGGCGCCCTACACCTTC
-	TRBV5-6	-	TRBJ2-5	CAVRARWDQETQYF	TGTGCCGTACGGGCCCGTTGGGACCAAGAGACCCAGTACTTC
-	TRBV6-5	TRBD1	TRBJ1-1	CASSQTGVNTEAFF	TGTGCCAGCAGTCAGACAGGGGTGAACACTGAAGCTTTCTTT
-	TRBV28	-	TRBJ2-7	CASSLVFPGMNSYEQYF	TGTGCCAGCAGTTTAGTTTTTCCAGGGATGAATTCTTACGAGCAGTACTTC
-	TRBV4-3	-	TRBJ2-7	CASSHPGAGAAYEQYF	TGCGCCAGCAGCCACCCGGGAGCCGGCGCCGCCTACGAGCAGTACTTC
-	TRBV7-9	-	TRBJ2-3	CASSIPWPGEVADTQYF	TGTGCCAGCAGTATCCCCTGGCCGGGGGAGGTAGCAGATACGCAGTATTTT
-	TRBV7-8	TRBD2	TRBJ2-7	CASSTTSGTVHFYEQYF	TGTGCCAGCAGCACGACTAGCGGGACAGTTCATTTCTACGAGCAGTACTTC
-	TRBV5-1	TRBD2	TRBJ2-5	CASSLGTSGASTQETQYF	TGCGCCAGCAGCTTAGGGACTAGCGGGGCCTCCACCCAAGAGACCCAGTACTTC
-	TRBV6-1	-	TRBJ1-4	CASRKATNEKLFF	TGTGCCAGCAGGAAAGCAACTAATGAAAAACTGTTTTTT
-	TRBV19	-	TRBJ1-2	CASSIGGPNYGYTF	TGTGCCAGTAGTATAGGGGGACCGAACTATGGCTACACCTTC
-	TRBV2	-	TRBJ1-1	CASSEQGRGYTEAFF	TGTGCCAGCAGTGAACAGGGGCGCGGGTACACTGAAGCTTTCTTT
-	TRBV11-2	-	TRBJ1-2	CASSFLRGYSGYTF	TGTGCCAGCAGCTTTTTACGGGGTTACAGTGGCTACACCTTC
-	TRBV19	-	TRBJ1-2	CASRDYGYTF	TGTGCCAGTAGGGACTATGGCTACACCTTC
-	TRBV30	TRBD2	TRBJ2-7	CAWIPSGTSPYEQYF	TGTGCCTGGATCCCCTCCGGGACTAGTCCCTACGAGCAGTACTTC
-	TRBV5-1	TRBD1	TRBJ2-2	CASSWGQGGPTGELFF	TGCGCCAGCAGCTGGGGACAGGGGGGTCCCACCGGGGAGCTGTTTTTT
-	TRBV5-1	-	TRBJ1-1	CASSLTGNTEAFF	TGCGCCAGCAGTTTGACAGGGAACACTGAAGCTTTCTTT
-	TRBV6-5	-	TRBJ1-1	CASTHQGRGTTFF	TGTGCCAGCACCCATCAGGGCCGAGGGACAACTTTCTTT
-	TRBV29-1	-	TRBJ2-3	CSVGGAMRQASTDTQYF	TGCAGCGTTGGAGGGGCGATGAGACAGGCAAGCACAGATACGCAGTATTTT
-	TRBV6-5	-	TRBJ1-5	CASSYGEGQPQHF	TGTGCCAGCAGTTATGGAGAGGGACAGCCCCAGCATTTT
-	TRBV5-1	-	TRBJ2-5	CASSMDLETQYF	TGCGCCAGCAGTATGGACTTAGAGACCCAGTACTTC
-	TRBV9	TRBD2	TRBJ2-5	CASSSGLAGMKYQETQYF	TGTGCCAGCAGCTCCGGACTAGCGGGAATGAAGTACCAAGAGACCCAGTACTTC
-	TRBV15	-	TRBJ1-1	CATSRDLGTRAFF	TGTGCCACCAGCAGAGATCTCGGGACTAGGGCTTTCTTT
-	TRBV11-1	TRBD1	TRBJ1-6	CASRQTGTNSPLHF	TGTGCCAGCAGGCAGACAGGGACAAATTCACCCCTCCACTTT
-	TRBV5-4	TRBD1	TRBJ2-7	CASSLPSDRSTYEQYF	TGTGCCAGCAGCTTGCCTTCGGACAGGAGTACCTACGAGCAGTACTTC
-	TRBV30	-	TRBJ2-3	CAWSSQGSDTQYF	TGTGCCTGGAGTTCCCAGGGGTCTGATACGCAGTATTTT
-	TRBV7-9	TRBD1	TRBJ2-2	CASSKTDRVGELFF	TGTGCCAGCAGCAAGACAGACAGGGTCGGGGAGCTGTTTTTT